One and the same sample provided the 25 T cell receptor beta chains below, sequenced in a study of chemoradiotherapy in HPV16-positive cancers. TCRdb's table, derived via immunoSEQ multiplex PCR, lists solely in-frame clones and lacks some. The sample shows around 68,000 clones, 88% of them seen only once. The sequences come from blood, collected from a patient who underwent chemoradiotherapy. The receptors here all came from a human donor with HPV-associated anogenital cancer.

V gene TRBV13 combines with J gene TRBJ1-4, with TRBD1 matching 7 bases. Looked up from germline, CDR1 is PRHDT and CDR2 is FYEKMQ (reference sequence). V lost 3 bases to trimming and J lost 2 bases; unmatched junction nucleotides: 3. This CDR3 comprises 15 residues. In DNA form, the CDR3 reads TGTGCCAGCAGCTTCAGGGGGGGCACTAATGAAAAACTGTTTTTT. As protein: CASSFRGGTNEKLFF.

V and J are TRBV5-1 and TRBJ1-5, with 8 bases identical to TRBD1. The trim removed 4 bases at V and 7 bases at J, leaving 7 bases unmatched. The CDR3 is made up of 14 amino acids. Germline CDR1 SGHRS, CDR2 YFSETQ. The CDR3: CASSIGQGDQPQHF. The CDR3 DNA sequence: TGCGCCAGCAGCATAGGACAGGGAGACCAGCCCCAGCATTTT. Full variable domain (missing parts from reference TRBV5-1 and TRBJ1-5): KAGVTQTPRYLIKTRGQQVTLSCSPISGHRSVSWYQQTPGQGLQFLFEYFSETQRNKGNFPGRFSGRQFSNSRSEMNVSTLELGDSALYLCASSIGQGDQPQHFGDGTRLSIL.

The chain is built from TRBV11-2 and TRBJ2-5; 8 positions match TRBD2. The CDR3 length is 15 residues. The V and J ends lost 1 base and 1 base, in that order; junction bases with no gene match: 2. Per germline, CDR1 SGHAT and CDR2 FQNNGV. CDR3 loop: CASSLAAGAQETQYF. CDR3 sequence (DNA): TGTGCCAGCAGCTTAGCAGCGGGAGCCCAAGAGACCCAGTACTTC. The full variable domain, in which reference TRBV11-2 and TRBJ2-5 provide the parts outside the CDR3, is EAGVAQSPRYKIIEKRQSVAFWCNPISGHATLYWYQQILGQGPKLLIQFQNNGVVDDSQLPKDRFSAERLKGVDSTLKIQPAKLEDSAVYLCASSLAAGAQETQYFGPGTRLLVL.

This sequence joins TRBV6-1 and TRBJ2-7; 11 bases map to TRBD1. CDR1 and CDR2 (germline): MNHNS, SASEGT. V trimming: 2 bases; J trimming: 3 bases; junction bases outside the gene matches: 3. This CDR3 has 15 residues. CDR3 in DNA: TGTGCCAGCAGTGAATCAGGGACAGGGGGCTACGAGCAGTACTTC. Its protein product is CASSESGTGGYEQYF.

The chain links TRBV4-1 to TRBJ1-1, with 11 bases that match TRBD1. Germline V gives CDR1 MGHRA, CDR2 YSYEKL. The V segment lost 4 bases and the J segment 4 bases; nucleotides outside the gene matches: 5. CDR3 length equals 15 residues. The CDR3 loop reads CASSPIGQGATEAFF. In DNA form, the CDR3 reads TGCGCCAGCAGCCCTATAGGACAGGGGGCCACTGAAGCTTTCTTT.

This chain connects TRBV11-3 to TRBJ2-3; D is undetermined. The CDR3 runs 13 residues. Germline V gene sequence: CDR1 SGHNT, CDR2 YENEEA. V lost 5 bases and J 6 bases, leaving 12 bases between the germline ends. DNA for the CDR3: TGTGCCAGCAGCCCCAACCCCATGGATACGCAGTATTTT. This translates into CASSPNPMDTQYF.

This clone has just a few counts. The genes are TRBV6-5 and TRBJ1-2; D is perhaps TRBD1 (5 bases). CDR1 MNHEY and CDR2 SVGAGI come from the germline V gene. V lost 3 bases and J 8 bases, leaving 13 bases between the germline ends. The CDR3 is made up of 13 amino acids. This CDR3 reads CASSYGTLWGYTF. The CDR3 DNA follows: TGTGCCAGCAGTTATGGGACCCTCTGGGGCTACACCTTC.

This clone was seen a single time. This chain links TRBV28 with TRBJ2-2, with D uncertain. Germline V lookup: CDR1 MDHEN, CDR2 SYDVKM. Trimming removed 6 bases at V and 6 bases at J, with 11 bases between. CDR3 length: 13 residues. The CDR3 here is CASRPTEPGELFF. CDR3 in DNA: TGTGCCAGCAGACCGACTGAACCCGGGGAGCTGTTTTTT.

The CDR3 here is CASSFGSNYEQYF. The CDR3 DNA follows: TGTGCCAGCAGCTTCGGGTCGAATTACGAGCAGTACTTC. V gene TRBV5-4 combines with J gene TRBJ2-7; the D is unclear. The CDR3 length is 13 residues. Germline loops: CDR1 SGHNT, CDR2 YYREEE (reference sequence). V was clipped by 2 bases and J by 4 bases, with 10 bases between them.

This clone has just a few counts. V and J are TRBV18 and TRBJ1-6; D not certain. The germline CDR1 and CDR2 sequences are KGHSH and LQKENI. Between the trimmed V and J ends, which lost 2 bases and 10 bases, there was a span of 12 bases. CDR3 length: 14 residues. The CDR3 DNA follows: TGTGCCAGCTCACCAACAGACCTGGGGTCACCCCTCCACTTT. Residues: CASSPTDLGSPLHF.

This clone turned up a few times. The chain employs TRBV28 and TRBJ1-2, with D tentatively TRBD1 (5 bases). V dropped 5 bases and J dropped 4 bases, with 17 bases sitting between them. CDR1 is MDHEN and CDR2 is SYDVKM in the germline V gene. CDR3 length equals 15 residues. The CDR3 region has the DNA TGTGCCAGCAGTATATCGGGGACTACGGGCTATGGCTACACCTTC. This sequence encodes CASSISGTTGYGYTF.

The CDR3 loop reads CATSRGSGTSGNEQFF. The CDR3, as DNA: TGTGCCACCAGCAGAGGGTCCGGGACTAGCGGCAATGAGCAGTTCTTC. The rearrangement links TRBV15 to TRBJ2-1; TRBD2 matches at 11 bases. V was clipped by 1 base and J by 6 bases; unmatched bases: 5. The CDR3 is 16 residues long. The germline gives CDR1 LNHNV, CDR2 YYDKDF (reference sequence).

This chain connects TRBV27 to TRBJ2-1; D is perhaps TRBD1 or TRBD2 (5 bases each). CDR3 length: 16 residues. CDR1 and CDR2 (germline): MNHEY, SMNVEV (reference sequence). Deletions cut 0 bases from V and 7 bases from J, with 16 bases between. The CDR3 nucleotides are TGTGCCAGCAGTTTATCCCCGGGGCTATTATCGAATGAGCAGTTCTTC. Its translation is CASSLSPGLLSNEQFF.

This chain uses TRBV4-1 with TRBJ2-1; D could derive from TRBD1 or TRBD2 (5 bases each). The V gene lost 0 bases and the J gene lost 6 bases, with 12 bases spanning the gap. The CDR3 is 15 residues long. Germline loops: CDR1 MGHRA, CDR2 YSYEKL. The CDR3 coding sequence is TGCGCCAGCAGCCAAGAGGGACGGGCTAGCAATGAGCAGTTCTTC. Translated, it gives CASSQEGRASNEQFF.

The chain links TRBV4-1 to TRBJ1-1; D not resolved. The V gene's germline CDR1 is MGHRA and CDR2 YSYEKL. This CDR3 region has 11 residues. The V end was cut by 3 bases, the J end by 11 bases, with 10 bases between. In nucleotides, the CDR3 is TGCGCCAGCAGCCAGGGCTCGGGGGCTTTCTTT. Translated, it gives CASSQGSGAFF.

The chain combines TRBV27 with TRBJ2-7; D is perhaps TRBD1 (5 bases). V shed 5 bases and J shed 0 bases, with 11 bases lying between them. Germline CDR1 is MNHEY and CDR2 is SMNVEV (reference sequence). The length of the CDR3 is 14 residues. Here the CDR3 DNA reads TGTGCCAGCAGTCCCGACAGATCCTCCTACGAGCAGTACTTC. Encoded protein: CASSPDRSSYEQYF.

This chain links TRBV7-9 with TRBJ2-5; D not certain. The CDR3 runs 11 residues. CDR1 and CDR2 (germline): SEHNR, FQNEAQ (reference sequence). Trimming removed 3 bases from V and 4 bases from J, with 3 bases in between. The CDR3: CASSLIETQYF. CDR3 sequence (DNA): TGTGCCAGCAGCTTGATAGAGACCCAGTACTTC.

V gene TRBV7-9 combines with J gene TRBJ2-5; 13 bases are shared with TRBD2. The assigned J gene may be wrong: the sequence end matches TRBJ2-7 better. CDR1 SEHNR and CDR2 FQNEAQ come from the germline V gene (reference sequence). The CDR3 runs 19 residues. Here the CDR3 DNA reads TGTGCCAGCAGCTCCTTACCGACTAGCGGGAGGCGCCCCACCTACGAGCAGTACTTC. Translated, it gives CASSSLPTSGRRPTYEQYF.

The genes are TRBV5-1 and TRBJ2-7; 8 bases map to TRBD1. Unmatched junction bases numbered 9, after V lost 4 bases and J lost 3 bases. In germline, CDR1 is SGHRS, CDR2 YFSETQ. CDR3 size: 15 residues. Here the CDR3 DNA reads TGCGCCAGCAGCACAGGACAGGGAAGACACTACGAGCAGTACTTC. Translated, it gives CASSTGQGRHYEQYF.

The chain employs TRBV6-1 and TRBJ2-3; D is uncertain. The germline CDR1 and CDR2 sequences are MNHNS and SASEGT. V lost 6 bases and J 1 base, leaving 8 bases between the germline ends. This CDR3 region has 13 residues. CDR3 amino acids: CASRTGGTDTQYF. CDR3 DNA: TGTGCCAGCAGGACCGGCGGCACAGATACGCAGTATTTT.

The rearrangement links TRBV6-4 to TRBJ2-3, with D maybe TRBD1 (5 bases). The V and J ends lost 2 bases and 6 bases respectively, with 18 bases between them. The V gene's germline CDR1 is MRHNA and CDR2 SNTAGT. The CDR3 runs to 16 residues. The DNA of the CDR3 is TGTGCCAGCAGTGACAGGGGAATGGACGCAGGTGATACGCAGTATTTT. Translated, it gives CASSDRGMDAGDTQYF.

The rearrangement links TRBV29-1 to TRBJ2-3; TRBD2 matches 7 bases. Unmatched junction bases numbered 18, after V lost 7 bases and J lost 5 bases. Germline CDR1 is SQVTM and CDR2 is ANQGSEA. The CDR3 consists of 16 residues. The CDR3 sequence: CSAEGEAGWSEDTQYF. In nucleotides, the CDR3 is TGCAGCGCCGAAGGGGAAGCGGGATGGAGTGAAGATACGCAGTATTTT.

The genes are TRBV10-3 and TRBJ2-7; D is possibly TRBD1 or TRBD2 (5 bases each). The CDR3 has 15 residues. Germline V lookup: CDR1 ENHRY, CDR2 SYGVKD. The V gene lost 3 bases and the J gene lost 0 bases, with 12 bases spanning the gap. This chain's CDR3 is CAISEAAGLSYEQYF. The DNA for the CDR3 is TGTGCCATCAGTGAAGCGGCAGGGCTCTCCTACGAGCAGTACTTC.

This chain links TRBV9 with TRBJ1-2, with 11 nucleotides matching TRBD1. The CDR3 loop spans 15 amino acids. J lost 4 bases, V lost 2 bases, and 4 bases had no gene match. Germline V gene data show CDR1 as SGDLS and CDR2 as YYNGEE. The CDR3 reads CASSVGTGGIYGYTF. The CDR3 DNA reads TGTGCCAGCAGCGTCGGGACAGGGGGAATCTATGGCTACACCTTC.

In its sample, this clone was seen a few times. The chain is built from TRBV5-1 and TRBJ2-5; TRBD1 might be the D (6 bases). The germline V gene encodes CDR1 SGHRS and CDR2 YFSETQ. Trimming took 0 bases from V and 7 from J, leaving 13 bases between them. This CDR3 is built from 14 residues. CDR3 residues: CASSLDTGIPTQYF. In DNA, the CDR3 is TGCGCCAGCAGCTTGGATACAGGGATTCCGACCCAGTACTTC.